These 32 T cell receptor beta chains were all obtained from the same sample, sequenced in a study of blood T cell repertoires in COVID-19. Measured with immunoSEQ multiplex PCR; TCRdb has only the in-frame clones, and not every one. The data show 210,000 or so clones, about nine tenths seen once. Sequences were obtained from peripheral blood. The receptor set was obtained from a man between 50 and 59 years old with acute or convalescent COVID-19.

The chain couples TRBV5-1 to TRBJ2-7; TRBD1 matches at 9 bases. The V segment lost 0 bases and the J segment 3 bases; nucleotides outside the gene matches: 13. The germline V gene has CDR1 SGHRS and CDR2 YFSETQ. The CDR3 spans 18 residues. This chain's CDR3 is CASSLGPGQGLLFYEQYF. As DNA, the CDR3 is TGCGCCAGCAGCTTGGGCCCGGGACAGGGCCTTCTTTTCTACGAGCAGTACTTC.

V and J are TRBV9 and TRBJ2-7, with 7 positions matching TRBD2. Germline V gene sequence: CDR1 SGDLS, CDR2 YYNGEE. The CDR3 runs 14 residues. Trimming cost V 0 bases and J 0 bases; bases outside gene matches: 0. Here the CDR3 reads CASSVGGSSYEQYF. CDR3 bases: TGTGCCAGCAGCGTAGGCGGGAGCTCCTACGAGCAGTACTTC.

J is TRBJ2-5 and V is TRBV6-5, with 14 bases identical to TRBD2. The germline V gene has CDR1 MNHEY and CDR2 SVGAGI. J was trimmed by 2 bases and V by 10 bases; bases with no gene match: 6. CDR3 length: 15 residues. CDR3 DNA: TGTGCCACCACCGGACTAGCGGGGGGACAAGAGACCCAGTACTTC. It codes for CATTGLAGGQETQYF.

J is TRBJ1-2 and V is TRBV12-3 or TRBV12-4; TRBD1 matches at 7 bases. CDR3 size: 13 residues. Trimming took 4 bases from V and 7 from J; bases not matched to a gene: 6. DNA of the CDR3: TGTGCCAGCAGTTCGGACAGGTTCTTTGGCTACACCTTC. It is translated as CASSSDRFFGYTF.

This chain connects TRBV5-1 to TRBJ2-7, with D tentatively TRBD2 (6 bases). CDR1 SGHRS and CDR2 YFSETQ come from the germline V gene. V shed 4 bases and J shed 5 bases, with 19 bases lying between them. The CDR3 covers 15 residues. The CDR3 protein is CASSQPGELGNEQYF. The DNA of the CDR3 is TGCGCCAGCAGCCAGCCGGGGGAGCTGGGAAACGAGCAGTACTTC.

J is TRBJ2-1 and V is TRBV9; 7 nucleotides match TRBD2. CDR1 and CDR2 from the germline V gene are SGDLS and YYNGEE. The J segment lost 7 bases and the V segment lost 0 bases, leaving 4 bases of the junction unmatched. The CDR3 spans 14 residues. The chain's CDR3 is CASSVVTSENEQFF. The CDR3 DNA sequence: TGTGCCAGCAGCGTAGTAACTAGCGAAAATGAGCAGTTCTTC.

Written as DNA, the CDR3 is TGTGCCTGGAGTGTGAAAGGGGGCAGTGGCTACACCTTC. Translated, it gives CAWSVKGGSGYTF. The chain links TRBV30 to TRBJ1-2; 7 bases are a match to TRBD1. The CDR3 spans 13 residues. Germline CDR1 GTSNPN, CDR2 SVGIG (reference sequence). The trim removed 0 bases at V and 7 bases at J, leaving 5 bases unmatched.

The chain has TRBV6-5 and TRBJ1-6; a weak D match, TRBD1 (5 bases). V was shortened by 0 bases and J by 3 bases, with 6 bases between the two germline ends. The length of the CDR3 is 15 residues. The germline CDR1 and CDR2 sequences are MNHEY and SVGAGI. CDR3: CASSYSQVYNSPLHF. In DNA form, the CDR3 reads TGTGCCAGCAGTTACTCACAGGTCTATAATTCACCCCTCCACTTT.

The chain employs TRBV18 and TRBJ1-2; TRBD1 agrees at 7 bases. V shed 2 bases and J 6 bases; nucleotides not matched to a gene: 6. Germline V lookup: CDR1 KGHSH, CDR2 LQKENI. CDR3 size: 14 residues. In DNA, the CDR3 is TGTGCCAGCTCACCAGGACAGGCCCTGGATGGCTACACCTTC. It encodes CASSPGQALDGYTF.

The V call is TRBV6-5, the J call TRBJ1-2; TRBD1 is a possible D gene (5 bases). Germline V gene data show CDR1 as MNHEY and CDR2 as SVGAGI. V shed 7 bases and J shed 8 bases, with 20 bases lying between them. The CDR3 contains 14 residues. Here the CDR3 reads CASTTEAQAGGYTF. CDR3 DNA: TGTGCCAGCACTACAGAGGCACAAGCAGGGGGCTACACCTTC.

The chain uses TRBV7-8 and TRBJ2-5, with 11 positions matching TRBD2. CDR1 is SGHVS and CDR2 is FQNEAQ in the germline V gene. The CDR3 consists of 16 residues. The V gene end was trimmed by 1 base and the J gene end by 4 bases; junction bases not matched to a gene: 5. This CDR3 is CASSLGVGLAGETQYF. Here the CDR3 DNA reads TGTGCCAGCAGCTTAGGGGTAGGACTAGCGGGAGAGACCCAGTACTTC.

This chain uses TRBV10-3 with TRBJ2-5, with TRBD1 identical over 7 bases. The CDR3 consists of 15 residues. CDR1 is ENHRY and CDR2 is SYGVKD in the germline V gene. V was pared by 4 bases and J by 1 base, with 6 bases of the junction left unmatched. The CDR3: CAISARDRAQETQYF. In DNA form, the CDR3 reads TGTGCCATCAGTGCTCGGGACAGAGCCCAAGAGACCCAGTACTTC.

The V call is TRBV13, the J call TRBJ2-7; the match to TRBD1 covers 9 bases. Germline CDR1 PRHDT, CDR2 FYEKMQ (reference sequence). After removal of 1 base from V and 2 bases from J, the junction contained 9 bases not matched to a gene. The CDR3 consists of 17 residues. The CDR3 DNA is TGTGCCAGCAGCTTAGCGGTACCGGGACAGGGTACCTACGAGCAGTACTTC. Translated, it gives CASSLAVPGQGTYEQYF.

The rearrangement joins TRBV19 to TRBJ1-2; 7 bases fit TRBD1. Unmatched junction bases numbered 6, after V lost 5 bases and J lost 3 bases. In germline, CDR1 is LNHDA, CDR2 SQIVND (reference sequence). The CDR3 has 14 residues. The CDR3 nucleotides are TGTGCCAGTAGTCGGGGACAGAGTCACTATGGCTACACCTTC. It specifies CASSRGQSHYGYTF.

The chain is built from TRBV9 and TRBJ2-3; 7 positions match TRBD1. The CDR3 is 16 amino acids. Germline V gene lookup returns CDR1 SGDLS and CDR2 YYNGEE. With V trimmed by 4 bases and J by 1 base, 9 bases remained unmatched. The CDR3 sequence is CASSPRTQGGTDTQYF. The CDR3 DNA reads TGTGCCAGCAGCCCCCGGACCCAGGGGGGCACAGATACGCAGTATTTT.

This clone was seen a single time. J is TRBJ2-1 and V is TRBV7-9, with 7 bases identical to TRBD1. CDR1 and CDR2 from the germline V gene are SEHNR and FQNEAQ (reference sequence). This CDR3 is built from 15 residues. V lost 7 bases to trimming and J lost 0 bases; unmatched junction nucleotides: 6. CDR3 protein: CASIHRGSSYNEQFF. The CDR3 nucleotides are TGTGCCAGCATCCACAGGGGTAGCTCCTACAATGAGCAGTTCTTC.

The chain employs TRBV9 and TRBJ1-6; 8 bases fit TRBD1. V shed 0 bases, J shed 4 bases, and the junction held 6 bases outside the gene matches. The V gene's germline CDR1 is SGDLS and CDR2 YYNGEE. This CDR3 has 17 amino acids. The CDR3 nucleotides read TGTGCCAGCAGCGTAGCTACGGGGACAGGTTATAATTCACCCCTCCACTTT. It codes for CASSVATGTGYNSPLHF.

The chain is built from TRBV2 and TRBJ1-6; D is ambiguous. Germline CDR1 reads SNHLY; CDR2 reads FYNNEI. This CDR3 has 13 residues. V was pared by 9 bases and J by 6 bases, with 12 bases between. The CDR3 here is CASERESNSPLHF. CDR3 nucleotide sequence: TGTGCCAGTGAGCGGGAATCTAATTCACCCCTCCACTTT. Full variable domain (missing parts from reference TRBV2 and TRBJ1-6): EPEVTQTPSHQVTQMGQEVILRCVPISNHLYFYWYRQILGQKVEFLVSFYNNEISEKSEIFDDQFSVERPDGSNFTLKIRSTKLEDSAMYFCASERESNSPLHFGNGTRLTVT.

The CDR3 here is CASRRATGTMNTEAFF. The CDR3 bases are TGTGCCAGTAGGAGGGCGACAGGGACGATGAACACTGAAGCTTTCTTT. The chain employs TRBV19 and TRBJ1-1; 7 bases line up with TRBD1. J was trimmed by 0 bases and V by 6 bases; bases with no gene match: 10. CDR1 and CDR2 (germline): LNHDA, SQIVND (reference sequence). The CDR3 is made up of 16 amino acids.

J is TRBJ2-3 and V is TRBV5-1; D not certain. The CDR3 runs to 16 residues. Germline loops: CDR1 SGHRS, CDR2 YFSETQ. Trimming took off 2 bases at V and 1 base at J, with 14 bases between the two ends. CDR3 amino acids: CASSFVGGRGTDTQYF. The CDR3 DNA sequence: TGCGCCAGCAGCTTCGTCGGCGGCCGGGGCACAGATACGCAGTATTTT.

The J gene is TRBJ2-7, the V gene TRBV7-9, with D possibly TRBD1 on 6 matching bases. This CDR3 is 17 amino acids long. V was cut by 7 bases and J by 0 bases, with 22 bases left in between. Per the germline V gene, CDR1 is SEHNR and CDR2 is FQNEAQ (reference sequence). The CDR3 is CASTSNLGQGTSYEQYF. CDR3 coding DNA: TGTGCCAGCACCTCAAACCTGGGCCAGGGGACCTCCTACGAGCAGTACTTC.

The chain links TRBV4-1 to TRBJ2-3, with TRBD2 identical over 10 bases. This CDR3 has 17 amino acids. The germline V gene has CDR1 MGHRA and CDR2 YSYEKL. Trimming removed 0 bases from V and 5 bases from J; junction bases left unmatched: 8. CDR3 protein: CASSQDTSGGAVDTQYF. The CDR3, as DNA: TGCGCCAGCAGCCAAGATACCAGCGGGGGGGCCGTAGATACGCAGTATTTT.

With respect to this clone: The sample contains more than one DNA sequence encoding this CDR3. The gene calls are TRBV5-5 and TRBJ2-5; no definite D call. The V end lost 0 bases, the J end lost 5 bases, and 11 bases lay between the germline ends. The length of the CDR3 is 14 residues. Germline lookup yields CDR1 SGHKS and CDR2 YYEKEE (reference sequence). CDR3 DNA: TGTGCCAGCAGCTTGGGGCCCCCTGGCGAGACCCAGTACTTC. Protein product: CASSLGPPGETQYF.

The CDR3 sequence: CASSLAAYAGGYTF. DNA of the CDR3: TGCGCCAGCAGCTTGGCCGCGTACGCGGGTGGCTACACCTTC. The chain is built from TRBV5-1 and TRBJ1-2; D not resolved. V lost 0 bases to trimming and J lost 7 bases, with 13 bases between them. CDR1 and CDR2 from the germline V gene are SGHRS and YFSETQ. This CDR3 is built from 14 residues.

The chain has TRBV2 and TRBJ2-7; perhaps TRBD1 as D (5 bases). The CDR3 is 10 amino acids. CDR1 and CDR2 (germline): SNHLY, FYNNEI. Deletions cut 6 bases from V and 6 bases from J, with 6 bases between. The CDR3 here is CASSRVEQYF. The CDR3 DNA is TGTGCCAGCAGCAGGGTCGAGCAGTACTTC.

The chain uses TRBV3-1 (or the pseudogene TRBV3-2) and TRBJ2-5; weak D call: TRBD1 (5 bases). Germline V CDR1 and CDR2: LGHDT, YNNKEL (reference sequence). V was clipped by 0 bases and J by 4 bases, with 9 bases between them. There are 14 residues in the CDR3. The CDR3 DNA follows: TGTGCCAGCAGCCAAGATCAGGGCAGAGAGACCCAGTACTTC. This encodes CASSQDQGRETQYF.

The V call is TRBV15, the J call TRBJ1-1; 11 bases agree with TRBD1. Germline V gives CDR1 LNHNV, CDR2 YYDKDF (reference sequence). This CDR3 has 18 residues. With 1 base clipped from V and 1 base from J, the junction kept 8 bases outside the gene matches. The CDR3, as DNA: TGTGCCACCAGCAGAGTCCCCGGACAGGGGGCGAAGAACACTGAAGCTTTCTTT. Amino acids: CATSRVPGQGAKNTEAFF. The full variable domain, completed using reference TRBV15 and TRBJ1-1, is DAMVIQNPRYQVTQFGKPVTLSCSQTLNHNVMYWYQQKSSQAPKLLFHYYDKDFNNEADTPDNFQSRRPNTSFCFLDIRSPGLGDTAMYLCATSRVPGQGAKNTEAFFGQGTRLTVV.

The genes are TRBV11-2 and TRBJ1-6, with no clear D. Trimming pared 5 bases from V and 2 bases from J, leaving 16 bases between. Germline V gene sequence: CDR1 SGHAT, CDR2 FQNNGV. The CDR3 runs 17 residues. CDR3 region: CASSPRVPAPYNSPLHF. CDR3 DNA: TGTGCCAGCAGCCCCCGGGTCCCCGCTCCCTATAATTCACCCCTCCACTTT.

This chain links TRBV7-8 with TRBJ2-2, with 11 bases matching TRBD1. The CDR3 length is 18 residues. Germline V gene lookup returns CDR1 SGHVS and CDR2 FQNEAQ. J was trimmed by 6 bases and V by 1 base; bases with no gene match: 10. The CDR3 nucleotides read TGTGCCAGCAGCTTAGTGGGCGGAGCGGGACAGGGGGCCGGGGAGCTGTTTTTT. Its protein is CASSLVGGAGQGAGELFF.

The rearrangement joins TRBV7-2 to TRBJ2-7, with 8 nucleotides matching TRBD2. Germline V gene sequence: CDR1 SGHTA, CDR2 FQGNSA. The length of the CDR3 is 15 residues. With V trimmed by 0 bases and J by 4 bases, 5 bases remained unmatched. The CDR3 reads CASSLAAGEGYEQYF. In DNA form, the CDR3 reads TGTGCCAGCAGCTTAGCAGCGGGGGAGGGTTACGAGCAGTACTTC.

The chain combines TRBV6-5 with TRBJ2-5; 8 nucleotides align to TRBD1. The CDR3 is 13 amino acids. Germline CDR1 and CDR2: MNHEY and SVGAGI. V lost 8 bases, J lost 5 bases, and 7 bases stayed unmatched. The DNA of the CDR3 is TGTGCCAGCCTCAGGGGGCCCCAGGAGACCCAGTACTTC. Protein sequence: CASLRGPQETQYF.

This chain uses TRBV7-8 with TRBJ1-4, with a weak D call TRBD1 (5 bases). This CDR3 comprises 20 residues. V lost 4 bases to trimming and J lost 0 bases, with 24 bases between them. Germline CDR1 reads SGHVS; CDR2 reads FQNEAQ. CDR3 in amino acids: CASSSHGLPKGLATNEKLFF. CDR3 bases: TGTGCCAGCAGCTCACATGGGCTGCCGAAGGGGCTTGCAACTAATGAAAAACTGTTTTTT.